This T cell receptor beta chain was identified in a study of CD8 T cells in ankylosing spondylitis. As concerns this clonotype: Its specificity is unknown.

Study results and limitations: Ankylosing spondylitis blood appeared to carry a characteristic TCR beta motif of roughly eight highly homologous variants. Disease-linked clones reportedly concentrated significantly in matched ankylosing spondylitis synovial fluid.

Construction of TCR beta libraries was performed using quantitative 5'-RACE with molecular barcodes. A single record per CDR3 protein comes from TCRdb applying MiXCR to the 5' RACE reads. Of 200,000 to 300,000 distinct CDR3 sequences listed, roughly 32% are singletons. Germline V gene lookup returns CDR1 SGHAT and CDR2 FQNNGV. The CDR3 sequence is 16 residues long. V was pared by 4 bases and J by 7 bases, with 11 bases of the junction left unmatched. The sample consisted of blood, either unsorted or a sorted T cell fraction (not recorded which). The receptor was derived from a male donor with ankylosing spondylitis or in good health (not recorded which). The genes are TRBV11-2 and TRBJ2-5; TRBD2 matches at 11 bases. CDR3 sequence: CASSSRLAGPPRTQYF. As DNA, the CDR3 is TGTGCCAGCAGCTCCCGACTAGCGGGGCCACCGAGGACCCAGTACTTC.